This T cell receptor beta chain derives from a study of blood T cell repertoires in COVID-19. In the study overall: Samples came from the United States, Italy and Spain, spanning acute and convalescent COVID-19. Nucleic acid was either cDNA or gDNA, and it came from T cells, B-cell-depleted T cells, or PBMCs.

Germline-derived CDR1 and CDR2 are LGHNA and YSLEER. The CDR3 has 16 amino acids. Trimming took off 7 bases at V and 4 bases at J, with 22 bases between the two ends. This clone has only one observation. How the authors handled the data: Amplification from reference gene primers served as the basis for estimated nucleated cell counts. The repertoire was sequenced with immunoSEQ multiplex PCR; TCRdb's copy has only in-frame clones and lacks some. The D gene and trimming were derived from the DNA, and the V and J assignments and clone size from that table. Altogether about 110,000 clones are present, roughly 90% being singletons, with the ten largest covering less than 8.5%.

The sample consisted of peripheral blood. The chain is built from TRBV4-3 and TRBJ1-2, with a possible D match to TRBD1 (6 bases). The sequence was obtained from a woman in her seventies who had recovered from COVID-19. The CDR3 loop is CASNPSRQDMGYGYTF. The CDR3 DNA reads as TGCGCCAGCAACCCATCTCGACAGGACATGGGCTATGGCTACACCTTC.